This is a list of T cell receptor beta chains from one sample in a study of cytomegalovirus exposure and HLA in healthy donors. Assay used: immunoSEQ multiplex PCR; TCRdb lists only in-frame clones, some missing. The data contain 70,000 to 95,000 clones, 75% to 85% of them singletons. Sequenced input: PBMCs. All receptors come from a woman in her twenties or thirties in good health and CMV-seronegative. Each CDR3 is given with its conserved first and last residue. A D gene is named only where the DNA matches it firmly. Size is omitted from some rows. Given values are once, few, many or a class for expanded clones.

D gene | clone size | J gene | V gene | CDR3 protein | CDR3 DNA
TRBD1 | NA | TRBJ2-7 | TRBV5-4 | CASSLATGMSYEQYF | TGTGCCAGCAGCTTGGCGACAGGGATGTCCTACGAGCAGTACTTC
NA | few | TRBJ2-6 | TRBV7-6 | CASSLAVSGSGANVLTF | TGTGCCAGCAGCTTAGCTGTATCGGGCTCTGGGGCCAACGTCCTGACTTTC
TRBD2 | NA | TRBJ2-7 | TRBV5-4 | CASSLAGGRGSYEQYF | TGTGCCAGCAGCTTGGCTGGCGGGAGGGGCTCCTACGAGCAGTACTTC
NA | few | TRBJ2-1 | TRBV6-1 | CASSRPERGYDEQFF | TGTGCCAGCAGTAGACCAGAGAGGGGGTATGATGAGCAGTTCTTC
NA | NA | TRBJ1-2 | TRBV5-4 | CASSLMGQVYGYTF | TGTGCCAGCAGCTTGATGGGACAAGTCTATGGCTACACCTTC
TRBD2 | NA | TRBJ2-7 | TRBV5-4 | CASSPSTAGSLGEQYF | TGTGCCAGCAGCCCGTCTACAGCGGGGTCCTTAGGGGAGCAGTACTTC
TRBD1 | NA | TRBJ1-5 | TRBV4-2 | CASSQGQGAQQPQHF | TGTGCCAGCAGCCAGGGACAGGGGGCACAGCAGCCCCAGCATTTT
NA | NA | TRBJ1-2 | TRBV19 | CASSITGWDYGYTF | TGTGCCAGTAGTATAACAGGTTGGGACTATGGCTACACCTTC
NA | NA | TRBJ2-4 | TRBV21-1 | CASSPPARASGTDLAKNIQYF | TGTGCCAGCAGCCCTCCGGCAAGGGCTAGCGGGACGGACCTAGCCAAAAACATTCAGTACTTC
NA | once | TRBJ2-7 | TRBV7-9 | CSSSLGQSSYEQYF | TGTTCCAGCAGCCTTGGACAGTCCTCCTACGAGCAGTACTTC